These T cell receptor beta chains were read from a single sample in a study of blood T cell repertoires in COVID-19. Using immunoSEQ multiplex PCR, the repertoire was profiled, and TCRdb retains in-frame clones only, with some absent. This table has under 300,000 clones, 88% appearing once. Sequencing was carried out using PBMCs or T cells enriched from blood (not recorded which). The receptor source for this set is a woman in her forties or fifties who had recovered from COVID-19. CDR3s include the opening cysteine and the closing phenylalanine or tryptophan. The D gene is left open where the match is weak. Clone size is not always given. Where it is, it says once, few, many or a class for expanded clones.

clone_size j_call d_call v_call cdr3_nt cdr3_aa
few TRBJ2-7 TRBD2 TRBV4-3 TGCGCCAGCAGCCAAGATAGGGTAGCGGGAGCCCAAACCCCATACGAGCAGTACTTC CASSQDRVAGAQTPYEQYF
NA TRBJ2-1 TRBD2 TRBV29-1 TGCAGCGCTAGACTAGCGGGAATTTACAATGAGCAGTTCTTC CSARLAGIYNEQFF
NA TRBJ1-4 NA TRBV28 TGTGCCAGCAGCGAGTCGGGGGGCGCAACTAATGAAAAACTGTTTTTT CASSESGGATNEKLFF
NA TRBJ2-1 TRBD2 TRBV13 TGTGCCAGCAGTACCACTCCGGGACTAGCGGGAGGGAGGTCCTACAATGAGCAGTTCTTC CASSTTPGLAGGRSYNEQFF
NA TRBJ1-6 NA TRBV30 TGTGCCTGGATTCAGGGTGGTAATTCACCCCTCCACTTT CAWIQGGNSPLHF
NA TRBJ2-2 NA TRBV28 TGTGCCAGCAGTTTAGGCGGGGCGAACACCGGGGAGCTGTTTTTT CASSLGGANTGELFF
once TRBJ1-1 TRBD1 TRBV6-2/TRBV6-3 TGTGCCAGCAGTTACCCCCGGGACAGGGGGTTCCCTATGAACACTGAAGCTTTCTTT CASSYPRDRGFPMNTEAFF
NA TRBJ2-4 NA TRBV19 TGTGCCAGTAGTCCCTCGCTGGCGGTAGCCAAAAACATTCAGTACTTC CASSPSLAVAKNIQYF
NA TRBJ2-7 TRBD2 TRBV28 TGTGCCAGCAGTTCTCACAGCGGGACCCACTCCTACGAGCAGTACTTC CASSSHSGTHSYEQYF
NA TRBJ1-2 NA TRBV18 TGTGCCAGCTCTCAGGTGGGAGTTAAAAGCTATGGCTACACCTTC CASSQVGVKSYGYTF
few TRBJ2-3 TRBD2 TRBV7-2 TGTGCCAGCAGCTTAGGAGTGAGCGGGAACCCCACAGATACGCAGTATTTT CASSLGVSGNPTDTQYF
NA TRBJ1-2 TRBD1 TRBV28 TGTGCCAGCAGTTTAGCGGAGGGACAGATCTATGGCTACACCTTC CASSLAEGQIYGYTF
NA TRBJ2-5 TRBD2 TRBV9 TGTGCCAGCAGCGGGCCGATAGCGGGAGGAATTGAGACCCAGTACTTC CASSGPIAGGIETQYF
NA TRBJ1-5 TRBD1 TRBV9 TGTGCCAGCAGCGTAGAGGTTTGGAGGACAGGGGGCGTTTGGCAGCCCCAGCATTTT CASSVEVWRTGGVWQPQHF
NA TRBJ1-5 NA TRBV27 TGTGCCAGCTCAAGGGGGGGGTATGATGTGAGCAATCAGCCCCAGCATTTT CASSRGGYDVSNQPQHF
NA TRBJ1-1 NA TRBV29-1 TGCAGCGTTGACGAAGGGGACACTGAAGCTTTCTTT CSVDEGDTEAFF
once TRBJ2-2 NA TRBV28 TGTGCCAGCAGTCCCCGTTATGGGGAGCTGTTTTTT CASSPRYGELFF
NA TRBJ2-1 TRBD2 TRBV7-9 TGTGCCAGCAGCCAGACTAGCGGTAGCTCCTACAATGAGCAGTTCTTC CASSQTSGSSYNEQFF
NA TRBJ1-1 TRBD1 TRBV10-1 TGCGCCAGCAGTGATTTTGGACAGGCCACTGAAGCTTTCTTT CASSDFGQATEAFF
NA TRBJ1-2 TRBD1 TRBV7-2 TGTGCCAGCAGCCGGGCGCAGGGGGGAATTGGCTACACCTTC CASSRAQGGIGYTF
NA TRBJ1-1 NA TRBV18 TGTGCCAGCTCACCTCTTCAGGGGCAAGTGAACACTGAAGCTTTCTTT CASSPLQGQVNTEAFF
NA TRBJ1-5 NA TRBV6-5 TGTGCCAGCAGTTACTCCAGAGGTCAGCCCCAGCATTTT CASSYSRGQPQHF
few TRBJ1-1 NA TRBV19 TGTGCCAGTAGTATAGAAGGCAGGGGTAACACTGAAGCTTTCTTT CASSIEGRGNTEAFF
NA TRBJ2-1 TRBD2 TRBV7-6 TGTGCCAGCAGCTTACGGACTAGCGGGCCGGAGGAGCAGTTCTTC CASSLRTSGPEEQFF
NA TRBJ2-3 NA TRBV29-1 TGCAGCGGAGGTAGGATTCCAGATACGCAGTATTTT CSGGRIPDTQYF
NA TRBJ1-5 TRBD1 TRBV28 TGTGCCAGCAGTCGACAGGGGGCTAGCAATCAGCCCCAGCATTTT CASSRQGASNQPQHF
NA TRBJ2-4 TRBD1 TRBV27 TGTGCCAGCAGTCCCGGACAGGTCCCCGCCAAAAACATTCAGTACTTC CASSPGQVPAKNIQYF
NA TRBJ2-1 TRBD2 TRBV11-3 TGTGCCAGCAGCTTGGGGACTAGCGGGGCAGATGAGCAGTTCTTC CASSLGTSGADEQFF
few TRBJ2-7 TRBD2 TRBV9 TGTGCCAGCAGCCTCGGCGGGAGCTCGTCCTACGAGCAGTACTTC CASSLGGSSSYEQYF
NA TRBJ1-5 NA TRBV4-2 TGTGCCAGCAGCCAAGGTCTTGGGCAGGGACTCAATCAGCCCCAGCATTTT CASSQGLGQGLNQPQHF
NA TRBJ1-6 NA TRBV28 TGTGCCAGCAGTTCTGGGGGCTCTCCTTCACCCCTCCACTTT CASSSGGSPSPLHF
NA TRBJ1-1 NA TRBV7-2 TGTGCCAGCAGCTTAGGGGCCGGTGGATTGAACACTGAAGCTTTCTTT CASSLGAGGLNTEAFF
NA TRBJ2-3 TRBD2 TRBV6-6 TGTGCCAGCAGTCTGGGTCGGGGGAGGGTTGGCACAGATACGCAGTATTTT CASSLGRGRVGTDTQYF
NA TRBJ2-3 NA TRBV4-2 TGTGCCAGGAGAGGGGGAGGGATGGCGCAGTATTTT CARRGGGMAQYF
once TRBJ2-5 NA TRBV7-9 TGTGCCAGCAGGAGACTACCCCAAGAGACCCAGTACTTC CASRRLPQETQYF
NA TRBJ2-1 TRBD2 TRBV28 TGTGCCAGCAGTTTCTTGGGACTAGCGGAGGACAATGAGCAGTTCTTC CASSFLGLAEDNEQFF
NA TRBJ2-3 NA TRBV18 TGTGCCAGCTCACCGGGTGGAGGCACAGATACGCAGTATTTT CASSPGGGTDTQYF
NA TRBJ2-4 TRBD2 TRBV28 TGTGCCAGCAGAGACGGGACTAGCGGGAGGGTAAACATTCAGTACTTC CASRDGTSGRVNIQYF
NA TRBJ2-3 TRBD2 TRBV5-4 TGTGCCAGCAGGCGGACTAGCGGGAACACAGATACGCAGTATTTT CASRRTSGNTDTQYF
once TRBJ2-6 NA TRBV29-1 TGCAGCGTTACAGAATCCGGGGCCAACGTCCTGACTTTC CSVTESGANVLTF
NA TRBJ1-3 NA TRBV7-2 TGTGCCAGCAGCTTGTCGTCCTCTGGAAACACCATATATTTT CASSLSSSGNTIYF
NA TRBJ2-7 TRBD2 TRBV6-5 TGTGCCAGCAGTTCCCAAGCGGGAGGGCCGGACGAGCAGTACTTC CASSSQAGGPDEQYF
NA TRBJ1-2 NA TRBV5-6 TGTGCCAGCAGCTTCACCGGGACTCGATATGGGGGCTATGGCTACACCTTC CASSFTGTRYGGYGYTF
NA TRBJ2-7 NA TRBV5-8 TGTGCCAGCGCAAAAGGGGTTCGGCAGAACTACGAGCAGTACTTC CASAKGVRQNYEQYF
NA TRBJ1-4 NA TRBV23-1 TGCGCCAGCAGTCAACCGACCGGGGGGTTCGGAGAAAAACTGTTTTTT CASSQPTGGFGEKLFF
NA TRBJ1-2 TRBD1 TRBV10-3 TGTGCCATCAGTGAGTCGACCAGGGGGCATGGCTACACCTTC CAISESTRGHGYTF
NA TRBJ2-7 TRBD2 TRBV19 TGTGCCAGTAGTCCCGGACTAGCGGGAGGGTACGAGCAGTACTTC CASSPGLAGGYEQYF
NA TRBJ2-7 NA TRBV5-4 TGTGCCAGCAGCCCCTCCAGGGGCGGAATCTACGAGCAGTACTTC CASSPSRGGIYEQYF